This is a list of T cell receptor beta chains from one sample in a study of T cell clones after liver transplantation. TCRdb's copy holds only in-frame clones and misses some; the assay was immunoSEQ multiplex PCR. The profile shows more than 95,000 clones, 75% to 85% of them singletons. Source: CD4+ T cells from blood, taken before liver transplant. All receptors derive from a human donor who received a liver transplant. CDR3s include the opening cysteine and the closing phenylalanine or tryptophan. A D gene is named only where the DNA matches it firmly. Expanded clones get a size class; other rows say once, few or many, or leave the size out.

J gene	clone size	D gene	V gene	CDR3 protein	CDR3 DNA
TRBJ2-5	.	.	TRBV18	CASSPGTGRVETQYF	TGTGCCAGCTCACCTGGAACAGGGAGGGTAGAGACCCAGTACTTC
TRBJ1-2	.	.	TRBV28	CASGWTRGYTF	TGTGCCAGCGGTTGGACTCGGGGCTACACCTTC
TRBJ2-3	.	.	TRBV6-1	CASSERLGATDTQYF	TGTGCCAGCAGTGAAAGGTTGGGGGCCACAGATACGCAGTATTTT
TRBJ2-7	.	TRBD1	TRBV4-1	CASSQPDRVREQYF	TGCGCCAGCAGCCAGCCTGACAGGGTACGCGAGCAGTACTTC
TRBJ1-4	.	.	TRBV5-4	CASSSDGVGEKLFF	TGTGCCAGCAGCTCCGACGGTGTGGGTGAAAAACTGTTTTTT
TRBJ1-2	.	TRBD1	TRBV6-1	CAGDSFYGYTF	TGTGCCGGGGACAGTTTCTATGGCTACACCTTC
TRBJ1-5	.	TRBD1	TRBV28	CASLTGTGVANQPQHF	TGTGCCAGCTTAACCGGGACAGGGGTCGCAAATCAGCCCCAGCATTTT
TRBJ2-3	.	TRBD2	TRBV11-2	CASKVAGATDTQYF	TGTGCCAGCAAGGTAGCGGGAGCGACAGATACGCAGTATTTT
TRBJ2-3	once	.	TRBV2	CASRPSGGAADTQYF	TGTGCCAGCAGACCCAGTGGGGGAGCCGCAGATACGCAGTATTTT
TRBJ1-1	.	.	TRBV6-1	CASSDGGRGTEAFF	TGTGCCAGCAGTGACGGGGGACGAGGCACTGAAGCTTTCTTT
TRBJ2-6	.	.	TRBV27	CASSLRVSGANVLTF	TGTGCCAGCAGCCTGAGAGTTTCTGGGGCCAACGTCCTGACTTTC
TRBJ2-7	few	.	TRBV5-4	CASSLERTLKEQYF	TGTGCCAGCAGCTTGGAGAGGACGCTCAAGGAGCAGTACTTC
TRBJ2-2	.	.	TRBV7-2	CASSLGQNTGELFF	TGTGCCAGCAGCTTAGGACAAAACACCGGGGAGCTGTTTTTT
TRBJ1-2	.	.	TRBV18	CASSLELGRNYGYTF	TGTGCCAGCTCACTCGAGCTAGGACGTAACTATGGCTACACCTTC
TRBJ1-1	few	TRBD1	TRBV5-8	CASSLAGTGASEAFF	TGTGCCAGCAGCTTGGCCGGGACAGGGGCATCTGAAGCTTTCTTT
TRBJ2-1	.	.	TRBV11-3	CASSPGSVLGEQFF	TGTGCCAGCAGCCCCGGTAGTGTGTTAGGTGAGCAGTTCTTC
TRBJ2-1	.	.	TRBV15	CATSRGEWRGEQFF	TGTGCCACCAGCAGAGGGGAGTGGCGTGGCGAGCAGTTCTTC
TRBJ1-5	.	.	TRBV19	CASSSGVQPQHF	TGTGCCAGTAGCAGTGGGGTTCAGCCCCAGCATTTT
TRBJ2-7	.	TRBD2	TRBV27	CASRYGGGEQYF	TGTGCCAGCAGGTACGGCGGGGGGGAGCAGTACTTC
TRBJ1-2	.	.	TRBV18	CASSPEGGANYGYTF	TGTGCCAGCTCACCCGAGGGGGGCGCAAACTATGGCTACACCTTC
TRBJ2-1	.	TRBD1	TRBV11-3	CASSLGMNRGSGEQFF	TGTGCCAGCAGCTTAGGGATGAACAGGGGGTCGGGTGAGCAGTTCTTC
TRBJ2-3	.	.	TRBV27	CASSLYGNTDTQYF	TGTGCCAGCAGTTTATACGGCAATACAGATACGCAGTATTTT
TRBJ2-7	few	.	TRBV7-2	CASSNPWVSYEQYF	TGTGCCAGCAGCAACCCTTGGGTTAGCTACGAGCAGTACTTC
TRBJ1-6	.	TRBD1	TRBV6-6	CASRGPGQENSPLHF	TGTGCCAGCAGGGGCCCGGGACAGGAGAATTCACCCCTCCACTTT
TRBJ2-7	.	.	TRBV5-1	CASSFEGQREQYF	TGCGCCAGCAGCTTCGAAGGCCAGCGGGAGCAGTACTTC
TRBJ1-1	.	TRBD1	TRBV4-3	CASSQEQGAVVKAFF	TGCGCCAGCAGCCAGGAACAGGGGGCGGTGGTAAAAGCTTTCTTT
TRBJ2-7	.	.	TRBV5-1	CASSPGVGTAYEQYF	TGCGCCAGCTCCCCGGGTGTAGGGACGGCCTACGAGCAGTACTTC
TRBJ1-2	.	.	TRBV6-6	CASSLTESYGYTF	TGTGCCAGCAGTTTGACAGAATCTTATGGCTACACCTTC
TRBJ2-2	.	.	TRBV21-1	CASSKGVASNTGELFF	TGTGCCAGCAGCAAAGGGGTAGCCTCGAACACCGGGGAGCTGTTTTTT
TRBJ1-6	.	.	TRBV5-1	CASSLGNSYNSPLHF	TGCGCCAGCAGCTTGGGGAACAGTTATAATTCACCCCTCCACTTT
TRBJ2-4	.	TRBD1	TRBV5-4	CASSLAGQAQNIQYF	TGTGCCAGCAGCTTGGCAGGACAGGCCCAAAACATTCAGTACTTC
TRBJ1-1	.	.	TRBV5-1	CASSEDLHDTEAFF	TGCGCCAGCAGCGAGGACCTTCACGACACTGAAGCTTTCTTT
TRBJ1-5	.	.	TRBV28	CASSGGVQPQHF	TGTGCCAGCAGCGGGGGGGTTCAGCCCCAGCATTTT
TRBJ2-7	.	TRBD1	TRBV18	CASSPRQGSDEQYF	TGTGCCAGCTCACCTAGACAGGGGTCCGACGAGCAGTACTTC
TRBJ2-5	.	TRBD1	TRBV5-1	CASSIGTGRWETQYF	TGCGCCAGCAGCATCGGGACAGGCAGGTGGGAGACCCAGTACTTC
TRBJ1-2	.	TRBD1	TRBV5-1	CASSRTGDGYTF	TGCGCCAGCAGCCGGACAGGGGATGGCTACACCTTC
TRBJ2-3	.	TRBD1	TRBV5-6	CASSLRGTGHTDTQYF	TGTGCCAGCAGCTTGAGGGGGACAGGACACACAGATACGCAGTATTTT
TRBJ1-1	.	TRBD1	TRBV14	CASSLQGKNTEAFF	TGTGCCAGCAGCCTACAGGGGAAGAACACTGAAGCTTTCTTT
TRBJ1-4	.	.	TRBV7-9	CASSIGTISTTNEKLFF	TGTGCCAGCAGCATCGGGACTATATCGACAACTAATGAAAAACTGTTTTTT
TRBJ1-5	.	.	TRBV29-1	CSVADRSNQPQHF	TGCAGCGTTGCCGACAGAAGCAATCAGCCCCAGCATTTT
TRBJ2-7	.	.	TRBV19	CASSTNSYEQYF	TGTGCCAGTAGTACGAACTCCTACGAGCAGTACTTC
TRBJ2-7	.	.	TRBV7-2	CASAGISIRRISNYEQYF	TGTGCCAGCGCGGGAATTTCAATCAGGAGAATTAGCAACTACGAGCAGTACTTC
TRBJ2-7	once	TRBD1	TRBV10-3	CATHQTGGIYEQYF	TGTGCCACGCATCAGACAGGGGGTATCTACGAGCAGTACTTC